This entry concerns a single T cell receptor beta chain. Germline V CDR1 and CDR2: SGHRS, YFSETQ. The CDR3 is 16 residues long. Trimming stripped 3 bases from V and 1 base from J, with 16 bases between. This sample is part of a study of blood T cell repertoires in COVID-19. Turning to the study itself: The samples span acute and convalescent COVID-19 from the United States, Italy and Spain.

Some clones are missing from TCRdb's copy, which holds only in-frame ones; the method was immunoSEQ multiplex PCR. The data show fewer than 250,000 clones, with approximately 89% seen just once and 4% to 6% held by the top ten. The source of this sequence is a woman aged 40 to 50 with acute or convalescent COVID-19. Material for sequencing was peripheral blood. The rearrangement links TRBV5-1 to TRBJ2-5; TRBD2 might be the D (6 bases). Here the CDR3 reads CASSWETSRGQETQYF. The CDR3 region has the DNA TGCGCCAGCAGCTGGGAAACTAGCCGCGGCCAAGAGACCCAGTACTTC.